This T cell receptor beta chain was captured by sequencing in a study of blood T cell repertoires in COVID-19. The CDR3 sequence is 11 residues long. Germline loops: CDR1 MNHNY, CDR2 SVGAGI (reference sequence). Trimming pared 2 bases from V and 8 bases from J, leaving 4 bases between. Method: immunoSEQ multiplex PCR; TCRdb's copy keeps in-frame clones and lacks some. This sample carries about 92,000 clones, around 85% of them seen once, and the ten largest clones take about 38%. In this sample, this clone turned up once. The chain recombines TRBV6-6 with TRBJ2-1; D is uncertain. The sequenced sample was peripheral blood. This clonotype originated in an elderly man with acute or convalescent COVID-19. The CDR3 DNA sequence: TGTGCCAGCAGTTACGTCGATGAGCAGTTCTTC. Translating it yields CASSYVDEQFF.